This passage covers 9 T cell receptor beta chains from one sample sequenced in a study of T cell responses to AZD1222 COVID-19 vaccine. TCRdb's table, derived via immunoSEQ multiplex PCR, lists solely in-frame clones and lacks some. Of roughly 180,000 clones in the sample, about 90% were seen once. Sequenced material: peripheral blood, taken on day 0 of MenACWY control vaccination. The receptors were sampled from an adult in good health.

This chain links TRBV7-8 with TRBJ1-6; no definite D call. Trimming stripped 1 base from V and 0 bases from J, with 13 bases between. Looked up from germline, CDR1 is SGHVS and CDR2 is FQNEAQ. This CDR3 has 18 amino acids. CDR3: CASSLVGQTSSYNSPLHF. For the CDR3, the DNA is TGTGCCAGCAGCTTAGTCGGTCAGACGAGCTCCTATAATTCACCCCTCCACTTT.

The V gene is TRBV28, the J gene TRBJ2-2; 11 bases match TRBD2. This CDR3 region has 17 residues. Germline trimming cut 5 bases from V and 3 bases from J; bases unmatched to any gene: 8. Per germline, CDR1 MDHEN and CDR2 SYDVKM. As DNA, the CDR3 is TGTGCCAGCAGTCTCACTAGCGGGAGAAGGGACACCGGGGAGCTGTTTTTT. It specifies CASSLTSGRRDTGELFF.

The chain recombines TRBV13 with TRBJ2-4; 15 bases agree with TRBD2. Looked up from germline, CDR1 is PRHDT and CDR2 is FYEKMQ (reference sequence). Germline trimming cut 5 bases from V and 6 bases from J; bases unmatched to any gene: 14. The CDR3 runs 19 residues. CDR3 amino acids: CASSTQGLAGGAGANIQYF. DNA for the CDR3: TGTGCCAGCAGCACCCAGGGACTAGCGGGGGGAGCCGGGGCAAACATTCAGTACTTC.

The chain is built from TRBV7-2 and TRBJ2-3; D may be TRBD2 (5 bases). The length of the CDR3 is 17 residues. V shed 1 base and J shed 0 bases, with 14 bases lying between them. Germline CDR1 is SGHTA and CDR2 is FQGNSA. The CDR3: CASSLGTGTPSTDTQYF. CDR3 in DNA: TGTGCCAGCAGCTTAGGGACTGGAACCCCTAGCACAGATACGCAGTATTTT.

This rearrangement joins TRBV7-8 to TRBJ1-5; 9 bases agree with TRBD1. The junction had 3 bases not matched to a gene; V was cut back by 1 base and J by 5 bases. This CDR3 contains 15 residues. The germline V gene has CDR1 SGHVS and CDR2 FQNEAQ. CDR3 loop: CASSLGQGGHQPQHF. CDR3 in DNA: TGTGCCAGCAGCTTAGGACAGGGGGGCCATCAGCCCCAGCATTTT.

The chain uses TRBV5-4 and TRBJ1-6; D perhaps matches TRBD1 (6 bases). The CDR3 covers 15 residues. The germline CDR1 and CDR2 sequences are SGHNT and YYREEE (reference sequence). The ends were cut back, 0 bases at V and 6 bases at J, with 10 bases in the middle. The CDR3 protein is CASSLEGGGNSPLHF. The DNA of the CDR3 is TGTGCCAGCAGCTTGGAGGGGGGAGGTAATTCACCCCTCCACTTT. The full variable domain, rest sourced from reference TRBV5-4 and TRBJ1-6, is ETGVTQSPTHLIKTRGQQVTLRCSSQSGHNTVSWYQQALGQGPQFIFQYYREEENGRGNFPPRFSGLQFPNYSSELNVNALELDDSALYLCASSLEGGGNSPLHFGNGTRLTVT.

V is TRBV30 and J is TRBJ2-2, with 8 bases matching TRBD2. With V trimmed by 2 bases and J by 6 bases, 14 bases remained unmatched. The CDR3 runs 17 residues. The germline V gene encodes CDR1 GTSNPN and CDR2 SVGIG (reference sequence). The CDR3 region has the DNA TGTGCCTGGAGTCGGTCGTGGCCTAGCGGGTCCCCCGGGGAGCTGTTTTTT. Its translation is CAWSRSWPSGSPGELFF.

The chain's CDR3 is CASSQDSNPNYGYTF. The CDR3 nucleotides are TGCGCCAGCAGCCAAGATTCGAACCCTAACTATGGCTACACCTTC. The chain has TRBV4-1 and TRBJ1-2; D gene ambiguous. V was shortened by 0 bases and J by 0 bases, with 8 bases between the two germline ends. Germline V gene lookup returns CDR1 MGHRA and CDR2 YSYEKL. This CDR3 spans 15 amino acids.

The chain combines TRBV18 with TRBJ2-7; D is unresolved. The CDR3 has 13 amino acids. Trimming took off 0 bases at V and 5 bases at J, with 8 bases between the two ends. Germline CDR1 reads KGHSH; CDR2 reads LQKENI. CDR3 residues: CASSPPHLDEQYF. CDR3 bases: TGTGCCAGCTCACCACCTCACCTAGACGAGCAGTACTTC.